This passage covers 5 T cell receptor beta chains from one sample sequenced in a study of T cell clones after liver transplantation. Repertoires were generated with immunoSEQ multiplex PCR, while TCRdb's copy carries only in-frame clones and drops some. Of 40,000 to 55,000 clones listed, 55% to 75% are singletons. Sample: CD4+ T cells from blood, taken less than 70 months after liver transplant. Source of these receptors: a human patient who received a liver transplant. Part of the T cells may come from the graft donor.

The CDR3 DNA sequence: TGTGCCAGCAGCGACAGGACAGGGAGGGAAAAACTGTTTTTT. It specifies CASSDRTGREKLFF. The chain combines TRBV6-5 with TRBJ1-4, with 8 bases identical to TRBD1. Germline V gene lookup returns CDR1 MNHEY and CDR2 SVGAGI. V shed 6 bases, J shed 8 bases, and the junction held 8 bases outside the gene matches. The length of the CDR3 is 14 residues.

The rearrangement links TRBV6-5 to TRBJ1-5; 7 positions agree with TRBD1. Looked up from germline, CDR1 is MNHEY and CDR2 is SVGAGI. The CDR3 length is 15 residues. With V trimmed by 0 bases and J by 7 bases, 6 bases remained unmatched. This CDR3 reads CASSYSNDRAQPQHF. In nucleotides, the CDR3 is TGTGCCAGCAGTTACTCCAATGACAGGGCCCAGCCCCAGCATTTT.

The DNA for the CDR3 is TGTGCCAGCAGCGGCGCGGGGAAAGGCTTAGCTTTCTTT. Protein product: CASSGAGKGLAFF. The chain uses TRBV7-9 and TRBJ1-1; no firm D call. Germline loops: CDR1 SEHNR, CDR2 FQNEAQ (reference sequence). The ends were cut back, 5 bases at V and 10 bases at J, with 17 bases in the middle. The CDR3 extends over 13 amino acids.

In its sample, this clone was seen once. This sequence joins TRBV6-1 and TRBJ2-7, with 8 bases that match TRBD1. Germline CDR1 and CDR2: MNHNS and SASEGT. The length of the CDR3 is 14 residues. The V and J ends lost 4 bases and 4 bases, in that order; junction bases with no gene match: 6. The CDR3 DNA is TGTGCCAGCAGTGTTGACAGGGGCCCTTACGAGCAGTACTTC. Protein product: CASSVDRGPYEQYF.

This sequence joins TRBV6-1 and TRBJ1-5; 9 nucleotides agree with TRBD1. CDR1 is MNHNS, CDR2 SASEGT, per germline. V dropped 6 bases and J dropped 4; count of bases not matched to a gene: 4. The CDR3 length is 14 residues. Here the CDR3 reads CASSGQGTNQPQHF. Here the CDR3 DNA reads TGTGCCAGCAGCGGACAGGGGACGAATCAGCCCCAGCATTTT.